The 11 T cell receptor beta chains listed next were all sequenced from one sample in a study of beta chain features in type 1 diabetes (dated by TCRdb to between 2017 and 2018). Libraries were constructed by the immunoSEQ multiplex PCR assay. The entire isolated RNA was reverse transcribed using the High Capacity cDNA Reverse Transcription Kit, and thus expressed TCRB transcripts were sequenced. This immuneACCESS table, as held by TCRdb, lists in-frame sequences with V and J called but not all clones. Of the missing ones, under half trace to an unresolved V gene in checked studies; the others have no known cause. This sample comprises approximately 60,000 clones, approximately 62% of them detected only once. 2.2% of the sample lies in the top ten. Sequencing was done on a sample of Tregs from blood. The cell subset or site label, as the study defines it: regulatory CD4+ T cells. The receptor source for this set is a woman younger than 30 in good health.

CDR3 in amino acids: CASSGDRGSQHF. The CDR3 coding sequence is TGTGCCAGCAGCGGGGACAGGGGGTCCCAGCATTTT. The gene calls are TRBV5-6 and TRBJ1-5; 11 nucleotides align to TRBD1. The CDR3 totals 12 residues. The V and J ends lost 4 bases and 11 bases, in that order; junction bases with no gene match: 2. Germline V gene lookup returns CDR1 SGHDT and CDR2 YYEEEE.

V and J are TRBV9 and TRBJ2-2; D is ambiguous. This CDR3 spans 14 amino acids. The germline V gene encodes CDR1 SGDLS and CDR2 YYNGEE. V lost 0 bases, J lost 4 bases, and 7 bases lay in between. The CDR3 coding sequence is TGTGCCAGCAGCGTAGAGCAGGTCACCGGGGAGCTGTTTTTT. Translation: CASSVEQVTGELFF.

The chain is built from TRBV6-6 and TRBJ2-3; 9 positions agree with TRBD2. This CDR3 region has 14 residues. Trimming cost V 7 bases and J 3 bases; bases outside gene matches: 5. CDR1 and CDR2 (germline): MNHNY, SVGAGI (reference sequence). The CDR3 loop reads CASKRAGGTDTQYF. In DNA, the CDR3 is TGTGCCAGCAAACGCGCGGGGGGGACAGATACGCAGTATTTT.

The gene calls are TRBV27 and TRBJ2-4, with D possibly being TRBD1 (6 bases). Per the germline V gene, CDR1 is MNHEY and CDR2 is SMNVEV (reference sequence). Trimming left V 5 bases short and J 0 bases short, with 11 bases between. This CDR3 spans 15 amino acids. This chain's CDR3 is CASSPPDRAKNIQYF. The CDR3 coding sequence is TGTGCCAGCAGTCCTCCGGACAGAGCCAAAAACATTCAGTACTTC.

DNA of the CDR3: TGCGCCAGCAGCTCCAGTCTTGGCCCCGATACGCAGTATTTT. This codes for CASSSSLGPDTQYF. The chain links TRBV5-1 to TRBJ2-3; D uncertain. Germline V CDR1 and CDR2: SGHRS, YFSETQ. V was clipped by 3 bases and J by 6 bases, with 14 bases between them. The CDR3 is 14 amino acids.

A note on this clone: In the same sample, other DNA sequences code for this CDR3. The rearrangement joins TRBV5-1 to TRBJ1-4; 8 bases are a match to TRBD1. The CDR3 consists of 14 residues. The germline V gene has CDR1 SGHRS and CDR2 YFSETQ. V shed 0 bases and J 5 bases; nucleotides not matched to a gene: 0. DNA of the CDR3: TGCGCCAGCAGCTTGGGGACAGGGAATGAAAAACTGTTTTTT. Translation: CASSLGTGNEKLFF.

This clone was picked up a small number of times. V gene TRBV11-3 combines with J gene TRBJ2-7; 10 nucleotides agree with TRBD2. Per germline, CDR1 SGHNT and CDR2 YENEEA. The CDR3 runs 17 residues. V gave up 4 bases and J gave up 2 bases; unmatched junction bases: 11. CDR3 protein: CASSSREGSGGAYEQYF. In nucleotides, the CDR3 is TGTGCCAGCAGCTCCCGGGAGGGGAGCGGGGGGGCCTACGAGCAGTACTTC.

The V call is TRBV27, the J call TRBJ2-7; 10 nucleotides align to TRBD1. Germline CDR1 and CDR2: MNHEY and SMNVEV (reference sequence). This CDR3 spans 13 amino acids. V lost 9 bases, J lost 3 bases, and 5 bases stayed unmatched. CDR3: CASTGQGNYEQYF. In DNA, the CDR3 is TGTGCCAGTACGGGACAGGGGAACTACGAGCAGTACTTC.

This rearrangement joins TRBV19 to TRBJ2-5, with 10 bases matching TRBD2. CDR1 and CDR2 from the germline V gene are LNHDA and SQIVND (reference sequence). The CDR3 is made up of 13 amino acids. The J segment lost 9 bases and the V segment lost 4 bases, leaving 5 bases of the junction unmatched. The CDR3 reads CASSTPSGSPQYF. As DNA, the CDR3 is TGTGCCAGTAGTACTCCTAGCGGGAGCCCCCAGTACTTC.

The chain is built from TRBV5-1 and TRBJ1-1; D is ambiguous. The CDR3 has 15 residues. Trimming pared 3 bases from V and 1 base from J, leaving 13 bases between. Germline V gene sequence: CDR1 SGHRS, CDR2 YFSETQ. CDR3 protein: CASSSRSNRNTEAFF. The CDR3 DNA reads as TGCGCCAGCAGCTCTCGGAGCAATAGGAACACTGAAGCTTTCTTT.

This clone is medium-sized by share. V and J are TRBV4-2 and TRBJ2-3; D might be TRBD2 (5 bases). The CDR3 has 17 residues. CDR1 is LGHNA, CDR2 YNFKEQ, per germline. V dropped 4 bases and J dropped 2 bases, with 19 bases sitting between them. CDR3 nucleotide sequence: TGTGCCAGCAGCCCAGCCCGAGGGAGCGGATACACAGATACGCAGTATTTT. This codes for CASSPARGSGYTDTQYF.